This TCR beta chain is from a study of blood T cell repertoires in COVID-19. The germline V gene encodes CDR1 LNHDA and CDR2 SQIVND (reference sequence). CDR3 length: 16 amino acids. Trimming pared 4 bases from V and 2 bases from J, leaving 15 bases between. Original analysis: Estimation of nucleated cell counts relied on the amplification of reference gene primers. TCRdb keeps only in-frame clones here, not all; method: immunoSEQ multiplex PCR. V and J calls and clone size are copied from that table; D and trimming were computed from the DNA. There are about 160,000 clones in the sample; roughly 84% occur only once, and about 10% lies in the top ten.

V gene TRBV19 combines with J gene TRBJ1-3, with a weak D call TRBD1 (6 bases). Input material: peripheral blood. This receptor was obtained from a woman aged 80 or older with active or convalescent COVID-19. The CDR3 nucleotides are TGTGCCAGTAGTACCCCCGCGGGGGGCGCTGGAAACACCATATATTTT. This codes for CASSTPAGGAGNTIYF.